The 4 T cell receptor beta chains below come from one sample, sequenced in a study of blood T cells in healthy people across ages. Primed by a sample-barcoded 5' primer and a J-beta primer mix, a second PCR proceeded for 7 to 11 cycles. TCRdb reprocessed the 5' RACE reads with MiXCR, giving one entry per CDR3 protein. Of roughly 830,000 distinct CDR3 sequences listed, about 59% are singletons. The specimen sequenced was blood. Receptor source: a man aged 25-40 years in good health.

This chain joins TRBV20-1 and TRBJ2-1, with TRBD1 as a possible D gene (5 bases). The CDR3 runs 15 residues. Per the germline V gene, CDR1 is DFQATT and CDR2 is SNEGSKA (reference sequence). The V end lost 5 bases, the J end lost 1 base, and 15 bases lay between the germline ends. DNA for the CDR3: TGCAGTGCTGAAATAGGGGCGCGGTCCTACAATGAGCAGTTCTTC. This translates into CSAEIGARSYNEQFF.

This clonotype was observed a handful of times. V usage is TRBV4-3 and J usage is TRBJ2-7; D might be TRBD2 (6 bases). Germline lookup yields CDR1 LGHNA and CDR2 YSLEER. Between the trimmed V and J ends, which lost 4 bases and 12 bases, there was a span of 22 bases. This CDR3 comprises 14 residues. In DNA, the CDR3 is TGCGCCAGCAGCCGGGAGCGGGCCGTCTTTGTGCGGTACTTC. Translated, it gives CASSRERAVFVRYF.

V and J are TRBV6-1 and TRBJ1-6; D might be TRBD1 (5 bases). The CDR3 contains 13 residues. CDR1 MNHNS and CDR2 SASEGT come from the germline V gene. Trimming pared 7 bases from V and 10 bases from J, leaving 14 bases between. The chain's CDR3 is CASIAQGGSPLHF. The CDR3 DNA follows: TGTGCCAGCATTGCGCAGGGAGGGTCACCCCTCCACTTT.

This clonotype was seen a handful of times. CDR3: CASSQATETQYF. CDR3 coding DNA: TGTGCCAGCTCACAGGCCACGGAGACCCAGTACTTC. The rearrangement links TRBV6-6 to TRBJ2-5; TRBD1 is a possible D gene (5 bases). Germline V gene lookup returns CDR1 MNHNY and CDR2 SVGAGI (reference sequence). This CDR3 has 12 amino acids. V shed 8 bases and J shed 5 bases, with 12 bases lying between them.